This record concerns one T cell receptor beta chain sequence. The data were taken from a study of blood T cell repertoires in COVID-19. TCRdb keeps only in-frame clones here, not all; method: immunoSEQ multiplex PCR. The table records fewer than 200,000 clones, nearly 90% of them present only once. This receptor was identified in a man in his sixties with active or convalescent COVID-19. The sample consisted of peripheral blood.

CDR3 region: CASSQGKISYNEQFF. CDR3 in DNA: TGCGCCAGCTCCCAGGGGAAGATATCCTACAATGAGCAGTTCTTC. V is TRBV4-1 and J is TRBJ2-1, with D perhaps matching TRBD1 (6 bases). Trimming pared 8 bases from V and 1 base from J, leaving 15 bases between. CDR1 and CDR2 from the germline V gene are MGHRA and YSYEKL. This CDR3 has 15 amino acids.